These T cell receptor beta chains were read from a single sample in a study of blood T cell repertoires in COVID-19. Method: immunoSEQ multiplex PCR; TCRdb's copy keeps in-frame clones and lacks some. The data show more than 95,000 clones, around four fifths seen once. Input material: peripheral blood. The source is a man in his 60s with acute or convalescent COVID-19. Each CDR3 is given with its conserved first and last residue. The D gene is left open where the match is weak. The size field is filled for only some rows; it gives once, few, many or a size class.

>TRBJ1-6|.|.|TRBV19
CASTTQNSPLHF
TGTGCCAGTACCACACAGAATTCACCCCTCCACTTT
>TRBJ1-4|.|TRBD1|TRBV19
CATKQGPREKLFF
TGTGCCACCAAACAGGGGCCGCGTGAAAAACTGTTTTTT
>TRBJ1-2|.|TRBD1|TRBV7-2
CASRRQGGEDYGYTF
TGTGCCAGCAGACGACAGGGCGGAGAAGACTATGGCTACACCTTC
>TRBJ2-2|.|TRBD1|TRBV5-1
CASSPDRAGTGELFF
TGCGCCAGCAGCCCGGACAGGGCCGGCACCGGGGAGCTGTTTTTT
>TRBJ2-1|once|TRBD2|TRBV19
CASSTFPLLAGGSNEQFF
TGTGCCAGTAGTACCTTCCCTTTACTAGCGGGAGGCTCCAATGAGCAGTTCTTC
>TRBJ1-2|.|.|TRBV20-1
CSASDQVGAIDYGYTF
TGCAGTGCTAGTGATCAGGTGGGGGCTATCGACTATGGCTACACCTTC
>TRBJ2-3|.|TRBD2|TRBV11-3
CASSAGLAGDTQYF
TGTGCCAGCAGCGCTGGACTAGCGGGAGATACGCAGTATTTT
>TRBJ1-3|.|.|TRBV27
CASRVRSGNTIYF
TGTGCCAGCAGGGTTCGCAGTGGAAACACCATATATTTT
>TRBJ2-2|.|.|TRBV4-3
CASSQDLTGELFF
TGCGCCAGCAGCCAAGATCTCACCGGGGAGCTGTTTTTT
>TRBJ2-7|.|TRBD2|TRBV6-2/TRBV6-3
CASSPFYSSGSGYEQYF
TGTGCCAGCAGCCCTTTCTATTCTAGCGGGAGTGGCTACGAGCAGTACTTC
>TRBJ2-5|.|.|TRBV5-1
CASREGRGQETQYF
TGCGCCAGCAGGGAGGGCCGGGGGCAAGAGACCCAGTACTTC
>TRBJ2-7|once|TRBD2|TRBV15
CATSRGLAGSLRVEQYF
TGTGCCACCAGCAGAGGACTAGCGGGGTCTCTACGGGTCGAGCAGTACTTC
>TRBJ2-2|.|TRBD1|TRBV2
CASSGPWTGSGELFF
TGTGCCAGCAGTGGGCCCTGGACAGGGTCCGGGGAGCTGTTTTTT
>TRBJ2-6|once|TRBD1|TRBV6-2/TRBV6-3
CASSAQGAGANVLTF
TGTGCCAGCAGTGCCCAGGGGGCTGGGGCCAACGTCCTGACTTTC
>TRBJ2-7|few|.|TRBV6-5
CASTQEGGQTYEQYF
TGTGCCAGCACCCAGGAGGGTGGACAAACCTACGAGCAGTACTTC
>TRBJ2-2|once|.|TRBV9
CASSGVEQDTGELFF
TGTGCCAGCAGCGGAGTCGAGCAGGACACCGGGGAGCTGTTTTTT
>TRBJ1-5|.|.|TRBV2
CASSVGPLGRVQPQHF
TGTGCCAGCAGTGTAGGTCCTCTTGGCAGGGTTCAGCCCCAGCATTTT
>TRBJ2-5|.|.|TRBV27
CASSYSPDRQETQYF
TGTGCCAGCAGTTACTCCCCCGACAGGCAAGAGACCCAGTACTTC
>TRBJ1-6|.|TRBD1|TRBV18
CASSQDRSSYNSPLHF
TGTGCCAGCTCCCAGGACAGGAGCTCCTATAATTCACCCCTCCACTTT
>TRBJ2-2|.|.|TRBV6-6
CASSYRGPGELFF
TGTGCCAGCAGTTACAGGGGCCCCGGGGAGCTGTTTTTT
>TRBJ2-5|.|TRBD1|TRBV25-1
CASSTRQGKEETQYF
TGTGCCAGCAGTACCCGACAGGGAAAAGAAGAGACCCAGTACTTC
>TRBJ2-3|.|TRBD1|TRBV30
CAFGTGADTQYF
TGTGCCTTCGGGACAGGGGCAGATACGCAGTATTTT
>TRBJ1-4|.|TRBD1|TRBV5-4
CASSPPGQNNEKLFF
TGTGCCAGCAGCCCACCGGGACAGAATAATGAAAAACTGTTTTTT
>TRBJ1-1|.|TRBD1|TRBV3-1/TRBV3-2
CASSLLGGQGAAFF
TGTGCCAGCAGCCTCCTAGGGGGGCAGGGGGCGGCTTTCTTT
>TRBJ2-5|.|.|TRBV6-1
CASSEDSGVGPFGETQYF
TGTGCCAGCAGTGAAGACTCAGGGGTAGGGCCCTTCGGGGAGACCCAGTACTTC
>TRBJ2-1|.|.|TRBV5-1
CASSFGGYNEQFF
TGCGCCAGCAGCTTCGGGGGATACAATGAGCAGTTCTTC
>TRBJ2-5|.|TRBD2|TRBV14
CASSFAGEETQYF
TGTGCCAGCAGCTTCGCGGGGGAAGAGACCCAGTACTTC
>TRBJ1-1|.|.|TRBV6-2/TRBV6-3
CASSYFETSAFF
TGTGCCAGCAGTTACTTTGAAACATCAGCTTTCTTT
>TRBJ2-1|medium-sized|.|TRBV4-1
CASSQARDLLFEANEQFF
TGCGCCAGCAGCCAAGCCCGGGACTTACTTTTTGAGGCAAATGAGCAGTTCTTC
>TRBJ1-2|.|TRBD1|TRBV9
CASSAGTGNYGYTF
TGTGCCAGCAGCGCTGGGACAGGGAACTATGGCTACACCTTC
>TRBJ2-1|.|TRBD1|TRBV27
CASSRDRVRNEQFF
TGTGCCAGCAGTCGGGACAGGGTGAGGAATGAGCAGTTCTTC